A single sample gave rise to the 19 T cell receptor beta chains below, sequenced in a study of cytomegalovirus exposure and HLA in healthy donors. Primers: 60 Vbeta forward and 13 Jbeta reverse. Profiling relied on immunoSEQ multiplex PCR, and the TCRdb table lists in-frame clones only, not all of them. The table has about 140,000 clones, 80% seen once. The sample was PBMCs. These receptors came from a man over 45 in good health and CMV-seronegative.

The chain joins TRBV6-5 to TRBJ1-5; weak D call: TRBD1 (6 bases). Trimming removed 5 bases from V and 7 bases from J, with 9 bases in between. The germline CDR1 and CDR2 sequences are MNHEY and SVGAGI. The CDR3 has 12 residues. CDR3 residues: CASSTGSQPQHF. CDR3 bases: TGTGCCAGCAGTACAGGGAGCCAGCCCCAGCATTTT.

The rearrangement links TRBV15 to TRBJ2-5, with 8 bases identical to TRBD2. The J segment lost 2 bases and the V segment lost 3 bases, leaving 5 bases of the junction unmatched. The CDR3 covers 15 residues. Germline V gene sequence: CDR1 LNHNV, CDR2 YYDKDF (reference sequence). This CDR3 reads CATSSILAEQETQYF. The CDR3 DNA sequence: TGTGCCACCAGCAGCATACTAGCGGAACAAGAGACCCAGTACTTC. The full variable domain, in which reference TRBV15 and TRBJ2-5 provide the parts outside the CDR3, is DAMVIQNPRYQVTQFGKPVTLSCSQTLNHNVMYWYQQKSSQAPKLLFHYYDKDFNNEADTPDNFQSRRPNTSFCFLDIRSPGLGDTAMYLCATSSILAEQETQYFGPGTRLLVL.

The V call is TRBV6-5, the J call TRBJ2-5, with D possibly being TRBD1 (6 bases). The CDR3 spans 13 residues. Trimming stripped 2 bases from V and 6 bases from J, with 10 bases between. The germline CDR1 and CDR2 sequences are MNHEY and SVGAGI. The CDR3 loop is CASSYARGQTQYF. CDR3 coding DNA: TGTGCCAGCAGTTACGCCAGGGGACAGACCCAGTACTTC.

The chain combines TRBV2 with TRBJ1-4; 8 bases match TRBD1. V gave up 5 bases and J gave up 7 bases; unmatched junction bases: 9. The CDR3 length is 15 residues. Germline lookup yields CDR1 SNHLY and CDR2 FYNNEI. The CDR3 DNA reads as TGTGCCAGCAGTTACCAGGGGGCGCAAGGTGAAAAACTGTTTTTT. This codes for CASSYQGAQGEKLFF.

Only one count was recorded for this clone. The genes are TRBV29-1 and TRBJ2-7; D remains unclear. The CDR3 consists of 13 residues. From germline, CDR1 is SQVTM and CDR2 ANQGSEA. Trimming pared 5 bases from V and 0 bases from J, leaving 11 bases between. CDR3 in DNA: TGCAGCGTTTTTCTCCCCAGCTCCTACGAGCAGTACTTC. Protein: CSVFLPSSYEQYF.

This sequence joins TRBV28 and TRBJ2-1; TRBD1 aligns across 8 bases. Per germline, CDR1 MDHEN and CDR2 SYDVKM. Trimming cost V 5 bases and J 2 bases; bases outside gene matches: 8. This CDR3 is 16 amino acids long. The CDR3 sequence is CASSTPGTGPYNEQFF. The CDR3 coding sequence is TGTGCCAGCAGTACTCCGGGGACAGGACCCTACAATGAGCAGTTCTTC.

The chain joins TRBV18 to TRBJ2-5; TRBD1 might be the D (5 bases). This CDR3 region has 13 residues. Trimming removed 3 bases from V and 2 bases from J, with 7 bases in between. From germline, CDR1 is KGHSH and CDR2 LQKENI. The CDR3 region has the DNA TGTGCCAGCTCACCTAGGACACAAGAGACCCAGTACTTC. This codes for CASSPRTQETQYF.

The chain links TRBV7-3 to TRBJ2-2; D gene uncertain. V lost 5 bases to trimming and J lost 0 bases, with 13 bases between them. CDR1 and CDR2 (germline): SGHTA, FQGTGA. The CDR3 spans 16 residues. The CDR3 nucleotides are TGTGCCAGCAGCGCCCGAGTGTCCGCGAACACCGGGGAGCTGTTTTTT. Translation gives CASSARVSANTGELFF.

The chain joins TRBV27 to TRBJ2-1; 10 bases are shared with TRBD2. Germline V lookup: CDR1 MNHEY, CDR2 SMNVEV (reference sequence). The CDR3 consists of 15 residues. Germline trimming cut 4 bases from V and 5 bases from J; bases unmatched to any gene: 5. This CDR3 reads CASSSRLAGNNEQFF. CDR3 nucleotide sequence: TGTGCCAGCAGTTCCCGACTAGCGGGTAACAATGAGCAGTTCTTC.

CDR3 loop: CASSPGTSGGNTDTQYF. In DNA form, the CDR3 reads TGCGCCAGCAGCCCAGGGACTAGCGGGGGAAACACAGATACGCAGTATTTT. This chain connects TRBV5-1 to TRBJ2-3; 14 nucleotides match TRBD2. CDR3 length: 17 residues. With V trimmed by 4 bases and J by 2 bases, 6 bases remained unmatched. CDR1 is SGHRS, CDR2 YFSETQ, per germline.

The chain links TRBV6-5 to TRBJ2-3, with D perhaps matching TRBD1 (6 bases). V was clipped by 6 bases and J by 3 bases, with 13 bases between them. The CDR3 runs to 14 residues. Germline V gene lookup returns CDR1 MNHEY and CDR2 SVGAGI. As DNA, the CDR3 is TGTGCCAGCAGCTTAGACAGGAAGACAGATACGCAGTATTTT. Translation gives CASSLDRKTDTQYF.

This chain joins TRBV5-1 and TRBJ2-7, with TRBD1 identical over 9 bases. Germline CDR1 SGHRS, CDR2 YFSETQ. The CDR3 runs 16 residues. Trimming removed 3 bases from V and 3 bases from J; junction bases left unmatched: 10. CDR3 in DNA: TGCGCCAGCAGCTCGGCCGGGACAGGGAGAGACTACGAGCAGTACTTC. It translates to CASSSAGTGRDYEQYF.

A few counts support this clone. CDR3 in DNA: TGTGCCAGCTCACCACCACGAGACGGGGTTAATGAGCAGTTCTTC. This codes for CASSPPRDGVNEQFF. This chain uses TRBV18 with TRBJ2-1; TRBD2 might be the D (5 bases). The CDR3 loop spans 15 amino acids. Germline CDR1 is KGHSH and CDR2 is LQKENI. The ends were cut back, 0 bases at V and 7 bases at J, with 13 bases in the middle.

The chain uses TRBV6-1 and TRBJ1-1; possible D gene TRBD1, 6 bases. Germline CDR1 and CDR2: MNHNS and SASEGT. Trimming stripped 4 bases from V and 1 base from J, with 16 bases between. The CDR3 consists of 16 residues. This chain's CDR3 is CASSVQGSQRNTEAFF. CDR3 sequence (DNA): TGTGCCAGCAGTGTACAGGGCTCACAACGGAACACTGAAGCTTTCTTT.

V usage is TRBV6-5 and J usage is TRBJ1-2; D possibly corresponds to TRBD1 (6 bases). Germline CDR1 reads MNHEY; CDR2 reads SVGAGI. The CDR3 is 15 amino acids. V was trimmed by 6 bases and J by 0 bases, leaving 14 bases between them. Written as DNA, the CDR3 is TGTGCCAGCAGGGACAGCCTTACAGCTAACTATGGCTACACCTTC. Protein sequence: CASRDSLTANYGYTF.

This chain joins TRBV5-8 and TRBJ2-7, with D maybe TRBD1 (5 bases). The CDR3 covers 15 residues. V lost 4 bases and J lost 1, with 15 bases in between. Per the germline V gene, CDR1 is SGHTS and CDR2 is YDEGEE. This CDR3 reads CASSPRGLGSYEQYF. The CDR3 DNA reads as TGTGCCAGCAGCCCTAGGGGCCTGGGATCCTACGAGCAGTACTTC. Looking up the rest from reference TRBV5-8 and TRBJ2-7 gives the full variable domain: EAGVTQSPTHLIKTRGQQATLRCSPISGHTSVYWYQQALGLGLQFLLWYDEGEERNRGNFPPRFSGRQFPNYSSELNVNALELEDSALYLCASSPRGLGSYEQYFGPGTRLTVT.

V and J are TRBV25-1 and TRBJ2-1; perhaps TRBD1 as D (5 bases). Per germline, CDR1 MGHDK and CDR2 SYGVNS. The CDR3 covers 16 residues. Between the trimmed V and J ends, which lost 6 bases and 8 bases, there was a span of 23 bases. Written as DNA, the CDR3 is TGTGCCAGCAGCAACAGTGGGGCCCATGCTATGGATGAGCAGTTCTTC. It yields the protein CASSNSGAHAMDEQFF.

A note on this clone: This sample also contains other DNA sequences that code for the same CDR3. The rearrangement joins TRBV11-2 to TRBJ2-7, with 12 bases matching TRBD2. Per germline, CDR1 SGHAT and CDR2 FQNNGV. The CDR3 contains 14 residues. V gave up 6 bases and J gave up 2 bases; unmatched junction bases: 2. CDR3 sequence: CASRLAGGPYEQYF. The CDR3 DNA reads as TGTGCCAGCAGACTAGCGGGGGGCCCCTACGAGCAGTACTTC.

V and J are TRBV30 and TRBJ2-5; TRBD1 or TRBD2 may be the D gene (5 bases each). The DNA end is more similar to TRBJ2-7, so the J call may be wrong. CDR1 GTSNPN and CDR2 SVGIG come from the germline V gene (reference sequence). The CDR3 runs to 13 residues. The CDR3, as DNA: TGTGCCTGGAGTGTCGGTGGGGGCTACGAGCAGTACTTC. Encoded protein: CAWSVGGGYEQYF.